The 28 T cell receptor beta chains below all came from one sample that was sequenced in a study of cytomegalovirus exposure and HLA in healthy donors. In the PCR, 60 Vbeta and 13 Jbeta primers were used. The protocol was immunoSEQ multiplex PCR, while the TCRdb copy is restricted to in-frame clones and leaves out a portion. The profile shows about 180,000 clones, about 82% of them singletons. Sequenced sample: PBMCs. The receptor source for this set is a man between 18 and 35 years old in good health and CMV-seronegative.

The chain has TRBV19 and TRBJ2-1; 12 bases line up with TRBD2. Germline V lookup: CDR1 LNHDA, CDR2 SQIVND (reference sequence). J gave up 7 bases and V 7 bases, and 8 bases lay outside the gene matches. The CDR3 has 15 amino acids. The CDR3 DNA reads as TGTGCCAGTACTCTGACTAGCGGGAGAAGAAATGAGCAGTTCTTC. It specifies CASTLTSGRRNEQFF. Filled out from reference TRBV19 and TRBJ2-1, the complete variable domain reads DGGITQSPKYLFRKEGQNVTLSCEQNLNHDAMYWYRQDPGQGLRLIYYSQIVNDFQKGDIAEGYSVSREKKESFPLTVTSAQKNPTAFYLCASTLTSGRRNEQFFGPGTRLTVL.

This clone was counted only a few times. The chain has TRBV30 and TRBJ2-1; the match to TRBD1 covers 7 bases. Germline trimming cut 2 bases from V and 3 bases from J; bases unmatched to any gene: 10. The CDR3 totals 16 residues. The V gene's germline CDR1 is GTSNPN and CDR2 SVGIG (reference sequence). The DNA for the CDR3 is TGTGCCTGGAGTCTAGGGGGCAGGTTGTTCTACAATGAGCAGTTCTTC. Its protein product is CAWSLGGRLFYNEQFF.

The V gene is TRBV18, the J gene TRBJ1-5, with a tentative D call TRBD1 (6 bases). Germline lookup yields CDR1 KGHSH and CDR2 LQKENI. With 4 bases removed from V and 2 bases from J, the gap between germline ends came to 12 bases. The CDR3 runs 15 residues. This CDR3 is CASSQDRPGNQPQHF. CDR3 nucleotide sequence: TGTGCCAGCTCACAGGACAGACCGGGCAATCAGCCCCAGCATTTT.

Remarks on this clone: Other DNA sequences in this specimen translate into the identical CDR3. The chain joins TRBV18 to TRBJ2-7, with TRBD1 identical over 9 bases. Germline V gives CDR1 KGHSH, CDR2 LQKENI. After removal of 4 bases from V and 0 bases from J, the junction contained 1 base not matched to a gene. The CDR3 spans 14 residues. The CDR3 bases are TGTGCCAGCTCACGGGGACAGGGCTCCTACGAGCAGTACTTC. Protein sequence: CASSRGQGSYEQYF. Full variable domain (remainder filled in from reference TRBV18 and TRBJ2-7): NAGVMQNPRHLVRRRGQEARLRCSPMKGHSHVYWYRQLPEEGLKFMVYLQKENIIDESGMPKERFSAEFPKEGPSILRIQQVVRGDSAAYFCASSRGQGSYEQYFGPGTRLTVT.

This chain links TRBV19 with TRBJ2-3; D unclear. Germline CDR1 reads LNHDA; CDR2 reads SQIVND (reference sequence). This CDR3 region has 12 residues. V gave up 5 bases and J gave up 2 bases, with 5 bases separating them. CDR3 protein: CASSFLTDTQYF. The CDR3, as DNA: TGTGCCAGTAGTTTCCTCACAGATACGCAGTATTTT.

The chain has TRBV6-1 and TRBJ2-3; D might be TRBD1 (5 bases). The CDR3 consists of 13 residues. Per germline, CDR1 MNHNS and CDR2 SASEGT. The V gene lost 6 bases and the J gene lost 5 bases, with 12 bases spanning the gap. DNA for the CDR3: TGTGCCAGCAGAATCCTTAGGGGAGATACGCAGTATTTT. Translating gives CASRILRGDTQYF.

CDR3 in DNA: TGTGCCAGCAGCCAAACTAGCGGGGTTGGCAGCTCCTACGAGCAGTACTTC. Translating it yields CASSQTSGVGSSYEQYF. The V and J genes are TRBV4-2 and TRBJ2-7, with 10 nucleotides matching TRBD2. V dropped 2 bases and J dropped 0; count of bases not matched to a gene: 7. This CDR3 contains 17 residues. CDR1 and CDR2 (germline): LGHNA, YNFKEQ.

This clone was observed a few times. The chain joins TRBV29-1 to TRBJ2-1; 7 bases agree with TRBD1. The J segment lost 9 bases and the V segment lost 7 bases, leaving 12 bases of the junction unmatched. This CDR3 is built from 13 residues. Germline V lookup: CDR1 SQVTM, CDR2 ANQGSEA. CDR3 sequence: CSALGQTLGEQFF. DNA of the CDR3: TGCAGCGCCCTGGGACAGACCCTGGGTGAGCAGTTCTTC.

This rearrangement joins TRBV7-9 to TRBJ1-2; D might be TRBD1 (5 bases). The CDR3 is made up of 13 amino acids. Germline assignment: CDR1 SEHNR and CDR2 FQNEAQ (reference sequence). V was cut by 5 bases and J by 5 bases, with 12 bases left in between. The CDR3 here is CASSNSGMYGYTF. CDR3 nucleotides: TGTGCCAGCAGCAACTCAGGGATGTATGGCTACACCTTC.

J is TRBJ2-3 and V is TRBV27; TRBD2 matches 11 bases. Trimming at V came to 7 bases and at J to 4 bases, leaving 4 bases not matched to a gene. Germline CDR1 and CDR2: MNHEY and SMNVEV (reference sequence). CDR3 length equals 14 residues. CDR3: CASKVSGRADTQYF. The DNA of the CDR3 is TGTGCCAGCAAAGTTAGCGGGAGGGCAGATACGCAGTATTTT.

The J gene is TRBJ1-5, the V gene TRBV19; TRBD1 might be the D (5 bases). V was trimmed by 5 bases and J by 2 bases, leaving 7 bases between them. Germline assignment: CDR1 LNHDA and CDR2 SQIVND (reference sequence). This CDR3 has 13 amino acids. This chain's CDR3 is CASSLQGNQPQHF. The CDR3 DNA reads TGTGCCAGTAGTCTACAGGGCAATCAGCCCCAGCATTTT. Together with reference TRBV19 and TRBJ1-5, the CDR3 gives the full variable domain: DGGITQSPKYLFRKEGQNVTLSCEQNLNHDAMYWYRQDPGQGLRLIYYSQIVNDFQKGDIAEGYSVSREKKESFPLTVTSAQKNPTAFYLCASSLQGNQPQHFGDGTRLSIL.

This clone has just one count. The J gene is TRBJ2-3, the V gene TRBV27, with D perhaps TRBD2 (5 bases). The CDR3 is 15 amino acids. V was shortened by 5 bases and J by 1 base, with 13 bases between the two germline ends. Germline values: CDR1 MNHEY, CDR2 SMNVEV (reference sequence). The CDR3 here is CASSRRLPRTDTQYF. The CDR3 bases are TGTGCCAGCAGTAGAAGACTACCTCGCACAGATACGCAGTATTTT.

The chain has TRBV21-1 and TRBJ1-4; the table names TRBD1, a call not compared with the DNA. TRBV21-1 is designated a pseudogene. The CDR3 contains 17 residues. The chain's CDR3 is CASSKTRGDKGPEKLFF. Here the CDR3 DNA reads TGTGCCAGCAGCAAGACTCGAGGGGACAAGGGGCCTGAAAAACTGTTTTTT.

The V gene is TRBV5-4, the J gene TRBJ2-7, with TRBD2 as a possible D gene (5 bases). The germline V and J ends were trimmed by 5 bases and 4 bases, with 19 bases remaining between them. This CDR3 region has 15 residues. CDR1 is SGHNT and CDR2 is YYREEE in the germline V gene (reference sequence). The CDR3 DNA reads TGTGCCAGCAGAACTGAAACGGGAAGTCCTTACGAGCAGTACTTC. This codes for CASRTETGSPYEQYF.

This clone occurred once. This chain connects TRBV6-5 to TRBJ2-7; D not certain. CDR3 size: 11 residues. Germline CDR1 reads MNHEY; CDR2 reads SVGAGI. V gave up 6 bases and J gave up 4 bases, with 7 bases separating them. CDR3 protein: CASRRGYEQYF. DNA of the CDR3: TGTGCCAGCAGGCGCGGTTACGAGCAGTACTTC.

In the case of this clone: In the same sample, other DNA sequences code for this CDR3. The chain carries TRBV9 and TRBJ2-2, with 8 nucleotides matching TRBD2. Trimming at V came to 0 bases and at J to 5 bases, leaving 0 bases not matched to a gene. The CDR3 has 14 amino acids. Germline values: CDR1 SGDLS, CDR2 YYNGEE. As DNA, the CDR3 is TGTGCCAGCAGCGTAGGCGGGGGGACCGGGGAGCTGTTTTTT. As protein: CASSVGGGTGELFF.

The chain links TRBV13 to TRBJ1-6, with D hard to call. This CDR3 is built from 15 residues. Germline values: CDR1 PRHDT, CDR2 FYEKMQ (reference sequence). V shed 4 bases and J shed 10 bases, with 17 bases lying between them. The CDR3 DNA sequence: TGTGCCAGCAGCTCACCCCAGAGCGGCGGGTCACCCCTCCACTTT. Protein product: CASSSPQSGGSPLHF.

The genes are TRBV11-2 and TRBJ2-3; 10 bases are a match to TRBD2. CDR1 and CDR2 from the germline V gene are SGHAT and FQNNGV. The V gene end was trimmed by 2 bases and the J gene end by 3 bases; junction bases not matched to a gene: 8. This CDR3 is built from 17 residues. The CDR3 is CASSLTASGSGTDTQYF. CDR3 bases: TGTGCCAGCAGCTTAACGGCTAGCGGGAGCGGAACAGATACGCAGTATTTT.

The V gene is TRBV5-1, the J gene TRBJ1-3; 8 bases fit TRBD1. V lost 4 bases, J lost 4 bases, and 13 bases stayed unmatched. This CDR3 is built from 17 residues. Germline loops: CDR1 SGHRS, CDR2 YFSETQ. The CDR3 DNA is TGCGCCAGCAGCAACCTCGGGACAGGTCGGTCCGGAAACACCATATATTTT. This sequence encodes CASSNLGTGRSGNTIYF.

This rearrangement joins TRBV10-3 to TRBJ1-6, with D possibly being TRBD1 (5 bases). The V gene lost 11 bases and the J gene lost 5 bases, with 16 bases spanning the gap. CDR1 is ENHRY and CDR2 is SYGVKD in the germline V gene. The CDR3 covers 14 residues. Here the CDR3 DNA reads TGTGCCGTCCCGGGACTGAGCAATAATTCACCCCTCCACTTT. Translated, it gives CAVPGLSNNSPLHF.

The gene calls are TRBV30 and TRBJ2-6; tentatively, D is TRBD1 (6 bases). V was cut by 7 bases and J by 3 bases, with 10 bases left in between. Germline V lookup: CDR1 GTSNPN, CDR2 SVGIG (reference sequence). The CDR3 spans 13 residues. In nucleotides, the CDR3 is TGTGCCTACAGGGTCTATGGGGCCAACGTCCTGACTTTC. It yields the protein CAYRVYGANVLTF.

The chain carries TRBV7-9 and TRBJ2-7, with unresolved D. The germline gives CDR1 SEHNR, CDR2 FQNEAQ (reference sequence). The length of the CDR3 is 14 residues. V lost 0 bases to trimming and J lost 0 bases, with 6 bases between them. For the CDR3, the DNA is TGTGCCAGCAGCTTAGCTGGCCACTCCTACGAGCAGTACTTC. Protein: CASSLAGHSYEQYF.

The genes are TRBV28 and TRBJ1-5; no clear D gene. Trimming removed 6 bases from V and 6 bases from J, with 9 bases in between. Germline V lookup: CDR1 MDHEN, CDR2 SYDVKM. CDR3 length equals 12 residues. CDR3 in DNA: TGTGCCAGCAGCCGCGGGAGTCAGCCCCAGCATTTT. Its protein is CASSRGSQPQHF.

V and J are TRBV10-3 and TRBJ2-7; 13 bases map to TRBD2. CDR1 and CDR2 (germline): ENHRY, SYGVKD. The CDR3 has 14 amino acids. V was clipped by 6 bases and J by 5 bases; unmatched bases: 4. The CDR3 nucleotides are TGTGCCATCAGCGCAACTAGCGGGAGGGACGAGCAGTACTTC. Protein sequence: CAISATSGRDEQYF.

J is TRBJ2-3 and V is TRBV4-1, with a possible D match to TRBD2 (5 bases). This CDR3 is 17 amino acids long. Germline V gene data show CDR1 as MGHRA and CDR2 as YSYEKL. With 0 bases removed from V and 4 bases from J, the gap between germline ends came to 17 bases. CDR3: CASSQDLVGVGPDTQYF. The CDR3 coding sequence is TGCGCCAGCAGCCAAGATCTTGTGGGAGTAGGCCCAGATACGCAGTATTTT.

The CDR3 sequence: CASSLGRPRDTQYF. DNA for the CDR3: TGTGCCAGCAGTTTGGGGCGGCCGCGGGATACGCAGTATTTT. The V call is TRBV28, the J call TRBJ2-3; maybe TRBD1 (5 bases). This CDR3 has 14 residues. CDR1 is MDHEN, CDR2 SYDVKM, per germline. Trimming took off 3 bases at V and 6 bases at J, with 13 bases between the two ends.

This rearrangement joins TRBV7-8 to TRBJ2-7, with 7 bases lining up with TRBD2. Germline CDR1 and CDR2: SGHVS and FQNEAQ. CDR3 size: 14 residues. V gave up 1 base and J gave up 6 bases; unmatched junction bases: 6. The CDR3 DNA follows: TGTGCCAGCAGCTTAGGGCGGCAGCGGGGCGAGCAGTACTTC. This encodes CASSLGRQRGEQYF.

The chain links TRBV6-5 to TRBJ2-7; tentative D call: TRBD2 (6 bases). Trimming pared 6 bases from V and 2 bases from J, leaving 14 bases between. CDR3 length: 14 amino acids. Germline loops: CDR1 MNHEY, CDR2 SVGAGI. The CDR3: CASSPGLFTYEQYF. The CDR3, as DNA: TGTGCCAGCAGCCCCGGACTATTTACCTACGAGCAGTACTTC.